A selection of T cell receptor beta chains follows, all from one sample in a study of cytomegalovirus exposure and HLA in healthy donors. Clones were read by immunoSEQ multiplex PCR, and TCRdb kept only the in-frame ones, dropping some. The data show 70,000 to 100,000 clones, and the top ten clones hold 3.5% to 4%. The sample comprised PBMCs. The receptor set was obtained from a man aged 18 to 30 in good health and CMV-seropositive. CDR3s include the opening cysteine and the closing phenylalanine or tryptophan. A D gene is named only where the DNA matches it firmly.

d_gene: -
j_gene: TRBJ1-5
v_gene: TRBV28
CDR3nt: TGTGCCAGCAGTTTGCAGGGGCGGGGGAATCAGCCCCAGCATTTT
CDR3aa: CASSLQGRGNQPQHF

d_gene: -
j_gene: TRBJ1-2
v_gene: TRBV14
CDR3nt: TGTGCCAGCAGCCAAGGCAGTTCCTATGGCTACACCTTC
CDR3aa: CASSQGSSYGYTF

d_gene: -
j_gene: TRBJ2-5
v_gene: TRBV5-1
CDR3nt: TGCGCCAGCAGCCCCCTAGTAGGGGGAGAGACCCAGTACTTC
CDR3aa: CASSPLVGGETQYF

d_gene: -
j_gene: TRBJ1-4
v_gene: TRBV5-1
CDR3nt: TGCGCCAGCAGCTTTGGTGGCGGTGGAACAACTAATGAAAAACTGTTTTTT
CDR3aa: CASSFGGGGTTNEKLFF

d_gene: TRBD1
j_gene: TRBJ2-7
v_gene: TRBV4-2
CDR3nt: TGTGCCAGCAGCCAGCTCAAATCCCCGGGACAGGGAGGGTACGAGCAGTACTTC
CDR3aa: CASSQLKSPGQGGYEQYF

d_gene: -
j_gene: TRBJ1-4
v_gene: TRBV5-1
CDR3nt: TGCGCCAGCAGCTTGGGACAGCGAAATGAAAAACTGTTTTTT
CDR3aa: CASSLGQRNEKLFF

d_gene: -
j_gene: TRBJ2-7
v_gene: TRBV5-5
CDR3nt: TGTGCCAGCAGCTTTGACATTACCTACGAGCAGTACTTC
CDR3aa: CASSFDITYEQYF

d_gene: TRBD1
j_gene: TRBJ2-1
v_gene: TRBV7-9
CDR3nt: TGTGCCACCACGACAGGGGTCTCCTACAATGAGCAGTTCTTC
CDR3aa: CATTTGVSYNEQFF

d_gene: -
j_gene: TRBJ1-1
v_gene: TRBV19
CDR3nt: TGTGCCAGTAGTATTGCCCACTTCAACACTGAAGCTTTCTTT
CDR3aa: CASSIAHFNTEAFF

d_gene: -
j_gene: TRBJ2-1
v_gene: TRBV29-1
CDR3nt: TGCAGCGTTGAACGCGACCCCGACCGGGGCAATGAGCAGTTCTTC
CDR3aa: CSVERDPDRGNEQFF

d_gene: TRBD1
j_gene: TRBJ1-2
v_gene: TRBV4-1
CDR3nt: TGCGCCAGCAGCCAAGTCGACAGGGGTGGCTATGGCTACACCTTC
CDR3aa: CASSQVDRGGYGYTF

d_gene: -
j_gene: TRBJ2-7
v_gene: TRBV6-1
CDR3nt: TGTGCCAGCAGTGAAGCTGAGACAGTCACCTACGAGCAGTACTTC
CDR3aa: CASSEAETVTYEQYF

d_gene: TRBD1
j_gene: TRBJ2-3
v_gene: TRBV5-1
CDR3nt: TGCGCCAGCAGCCCCACGCCAGGGGGCGTCGCAGATACGCAGTATTTT
CDR3aa: CASSPTPGGVADTQYF

d_gene: -
j_gene: TRBJ1-1
v_gene: TRBV2
CDR3nt: TGTGCCAGCAGGGTCGGATGGGGGCAGAACACTGAAGCTTTCTTT
CDR3aa: CASRVGWGQNTEAFF

d_gene: -
j_gene: TRBJ1-5
v_gene: TRBV29-1
CDR3nt: TGCAGCGTCCTCGACAGGTATAGCAATCAGCCCCAGCATTTT
CDR3aa: CSVLDRYSNQPQHF

d_gene: -
j_gene: TRBJ2-6
v_gene: TRBV7-2
CDR3nt: TGTGCCAGCAGCTTAGTAGCCACTAATGGGGCCAACGTCCTGACTTTC
CDR3aa: CASSLVATNGANVLTF

d_gene: -
j_gene: TRBJ2-2
v_gene: TRBV28
CDR3nt: TGTGCCAGCAGTTTATCCCCGGGGTTAGGCGGGGAGCTGTTTTTT
CDR3aa: CASSLSPGLGGELFF

d_gene: TRBD2
j_gene: TRBJ2-1
v_gene: TRBV9
CDR3nt: TGTGCCAGCAGCGTAGGGGGGACTACCAACAATGAGCAGTTCTTC
CDR3aa: CASSVGGTTNNEQFF

d_gene: TRBD2
j_gene: TRBJ2-7
v_gene: TRBV5-1
CDR3nt: TGCGCCAGCAGCTTCGGGACTACCTCCTACGAGCAGTACTTC
CDR3aa: CASSFGTTSYEQYF

d_gene: TRBD1
j_gene: TRBJ1-1
v_gene: TRBV11-2
CDR3nt: TGTGCCAGCAGCTTACGAGTCGACAGGGGGCGCGGGTCTTTCTTT
CDR3aa: CASSLRVDRGRGSFF

d_gene: -
j_gene: TRBJ1-1
v_gene: TRBV7-9
CDR3nt: TGTGCCAGCAGCTTACAGGGGCCGGCTGAAGCTTTCTTT
CDR3aa: CASSLQGPAEAFF

d_gene: TRBD2
j_gene: TRBJ2-7
v_gene: TRBV6-5
CDR3nt: TGTGCCAGCAGTTACGCCCTCGCGGGAGCTAGCGAGCAGTACTTC
CDR3aa: CASSYALAGASEQYF

d_gene: TRBD2
j_gene: TRBJ2-1
v_gene: TRBV6-4
CDR3nt: TGTGCCAGCAGTTACTCGACTAGCGGGGGGTACAATGAGCAGTTCTTC
CDR3aa: CASSYSTSGGYNEQFF

d_gene: -
j_gene: TRBJ1-3
v_gene: TRBV30
CDR3nt: TGTGCCTGGAACAGTGGAAACACCATATATTTT
CDR3aa: CAWNSGNTIYF

d_gene: -
j_gene: TRBJ2-3
v_gene: TRBV29-1
CDR3nt: TGCAGCGTTGAGGGCGAGACTAGTACCCTTTCAGATACGCAGTATTTT
CDR3aa: CSVEGETSTLSDTQYF

d_gene: TRBD1
j_gene: TRBJ1-1
v_gene: TRBV7-3
CDR3nt: TGTGCCAGCAGCTTACAGGGGGAGACTGAAGCTTTCTTT
CDR3aa: CASSLQGETEAFF

d_gene: -
j_gene: TRBJ2-3
v_gene: TRBV9
CDR3nt: TGTGCCAGCAGCGTAGGGGGGGTGGATACGCAGTATTTT
CDR3aa: CASSVGGVDTQYF

d_gene: -
j_gene: TRBJ1-2
v_gene: TRBV5-1
CDR3nt: TGCGCCAGCAGCTCAATACCCGACGGAGAGTATGGCTACACCTTC
CDR3aa: CASSSIPDGEYGYTF

d_gene: TRBD1
j_gene: TRBJ2-7
v_gene: TRBV18
CDR3nt: TGTGCCAGCTCATCCGGGACAGGGTTATTATACGAGCAGTACTTC
CDR3aa: CASSSGTGLLYEQYF

d_gene: -
j_gene: TRBJ1-5
v_gene: TRBV2
CDR3nt: TGTGCCAGCTTAAAGAGTACAGGGAGCAATCAGCCCCAGCATTTT
CDR3aa: CASLKSTGSNQPQHF

d_gene: TRBD2
j_gene: TRBJ2-7
v_gene: TRBV2
CDR3nt: TGTGCCAGCAACGATCGGCGGCTAGCGGGAGTAAGAGGGGTTGGCGAGCAGTACTTC
CDR3aa: CASNDRRLAGVRGVGEQYF

d_gene: -
j_gene: TRBJ2-5
v_gene: TRBV6-1
CDR3nt: TGTGCCAGCAGTGAAAATTTTGTTCTAGAGACCCAGTACTTC
CDR3aa: CASSENFVLETQYF

d_gene: TRBD1
j_gene: TRBJ1-4
v_gene: TRBV7-3
CDR3nt: TGTGCCAGCAGGGCGAGGGGGCGACGTTCTAATGAAAAACTGTTTTTT
CDR3aa: CASRARGRRSNEKLFF

d_gene: -
j_gene: TRBJ2-6
v_gene: TRBV28
CDR3nt: TGTGCCAGCAGTTTAAGGGCGGGAAGCTGGTACGGGGCCAACGTCCTGACTTTC
CDR3aa: CASSLRAGSWYGANVLTF

d_gene: -
j_gene: TRBJ2-2
v_gene: TRBV28
CDR3nt: TGTGCCAGCAGTTTACCCACTCGAGGAGGGGAGCTGTTTTTT
CDR3aa: CASSLPTRGGELFF

d_gene: -
j_gene: TRBJ1-1
v_gene: TRBV16
CDR3nt: TGTGCCAGCAGCCAATCGAACAGGGAGGCTTTCTTT
CDR3aa: CASSQSNREAFF

d_gene: TRBD1
j_gene: TRBJ2-1
v_gene: TRBV28
CDR3nt: TGTGCCAGCCTGGACAGGGGGAAGGGCAATGAGCAGTTCTTC
CDR3aa: CASLDRGKGNEQFF

d_gene: -
j_gene: TRBJ1-3
v_gene: TRBV7-9
CDR3nt: TGTGCCAGCAGGAGGGGGGGAAACACCATATATTTT
CDR3aa: CASRRGGNTIYF

d_gene: -
j_gene: TRBJ2-7
v_gene: TRBV7-2
CDR3nt: TGTGCCAGCAGCTTCGCCCACATGGACGAGCAGTACTTC
CDR3aa: CASSFAHMDEQYF

d_gene: TRBD1
j_gene: TRBJ2-4
v_gene: TRBV13
CDR3nt: TGTGCCAGCAGCCCGACAGGGAAAAACATTCAGTACTTC
CDR3aa: CASSPTGKNIQYF

d_gene: TRBD2
j_gene: TRBJ2-5
v_gene: TRBV10-3
CDR3nt: TGTGCCATCAGCCCTACGGGGGGAGAGACCCAGTACTTC
CDR3aa: CAISPTGGETQYF

d_gene: -
j_gene: TRBJ2-7
v_gene: TRBV19
CDR3nt: TGTGCCAGTAGTATAGCCCACGGAGCCTACGAGCAGTACTTC
CDR3aa: CASSIAHGAYEQYF